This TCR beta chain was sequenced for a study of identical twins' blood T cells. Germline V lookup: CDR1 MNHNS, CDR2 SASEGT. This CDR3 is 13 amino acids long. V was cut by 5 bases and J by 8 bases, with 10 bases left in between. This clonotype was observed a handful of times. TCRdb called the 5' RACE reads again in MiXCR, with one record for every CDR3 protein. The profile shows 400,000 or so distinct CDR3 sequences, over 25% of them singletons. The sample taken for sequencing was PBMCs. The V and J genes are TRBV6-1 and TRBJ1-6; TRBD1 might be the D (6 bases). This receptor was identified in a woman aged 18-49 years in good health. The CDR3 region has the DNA TGTGCCAGCAGTAGACAGGAATATTCACCCCTCCACTTT. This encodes CASSRQEYSPLHF.